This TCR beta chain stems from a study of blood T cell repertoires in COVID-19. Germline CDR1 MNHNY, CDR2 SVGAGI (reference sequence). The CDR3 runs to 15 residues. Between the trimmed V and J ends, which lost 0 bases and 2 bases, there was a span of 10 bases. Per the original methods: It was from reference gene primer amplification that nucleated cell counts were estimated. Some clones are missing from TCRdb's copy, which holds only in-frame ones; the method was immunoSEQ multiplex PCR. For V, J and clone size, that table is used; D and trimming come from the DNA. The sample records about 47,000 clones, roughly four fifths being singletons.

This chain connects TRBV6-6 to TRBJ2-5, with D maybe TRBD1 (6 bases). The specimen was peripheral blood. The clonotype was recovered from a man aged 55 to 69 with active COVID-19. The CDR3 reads CASSYSYRGQETQYF. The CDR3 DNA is TGTGCCAGCAGTTACTCGTATAGGGGGCAAGAGACCCAGTACTTC.